The clone carrying this TCR beta chain was detected a few times. The antigen is undetermined. Following extraction, RNA underwent reverse transcription to cDNA, which served as the sequencing template. Measured with immunoSEQ multiplex PCR; TCRdb has only the in-frame clones, and not every one. The sample carries about 180,000 clones, about 47% recorded once. The treatment is: oral pan-JAK inhibitor, 5-10 mg twice daily. This sample stems from a study of CD8+ T cells in alopecia areata. Study details: The study gave tofacitinib for 6 to 18 months, then 6 months off drug. Severity of treated patients was scored by affected scalp percentage.

The ends were cut back, 0 bases at V and 7 bases at J, with 10 bases in the middle. This CDR3 is 14 amino acids long. Germline V gene sequence: CDR1 LGHNT, CDR2 FRNRAP. Study-wide results and caveats: Unlike in mice, where it was clearer, TCR sharing across patients was less clear, possibly HLA-related.

This specimen was CD8+ T cells sorted from blood, taken between weeks 51 and 54, from a patient treated with tofacitinib. The clonotype originates from a human donor with alopecia areata. This chain connects TRBV12-5 to TRBJ2-1, with D perhaps TRBD1 (5 bases). The CDR3 DNA is TGTGCTAGTGGTTTGGTAGGGGCCCTGAATGAGCAGTTCTTC. This translates into CASGLVGALNEQFF.